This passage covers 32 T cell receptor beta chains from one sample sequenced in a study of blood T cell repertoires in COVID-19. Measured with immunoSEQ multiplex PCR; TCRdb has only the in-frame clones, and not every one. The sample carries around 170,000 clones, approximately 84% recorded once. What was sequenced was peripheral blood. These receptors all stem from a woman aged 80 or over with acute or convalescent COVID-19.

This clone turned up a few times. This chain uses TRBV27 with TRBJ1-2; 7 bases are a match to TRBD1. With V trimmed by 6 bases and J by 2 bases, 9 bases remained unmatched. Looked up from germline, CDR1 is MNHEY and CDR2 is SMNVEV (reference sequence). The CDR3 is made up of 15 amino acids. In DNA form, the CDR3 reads TGTGCCAGCAGGACCAGGGGGGTTTGGAACTATGGCTACACCTTC. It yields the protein CASRTRGVWNYGYTF.

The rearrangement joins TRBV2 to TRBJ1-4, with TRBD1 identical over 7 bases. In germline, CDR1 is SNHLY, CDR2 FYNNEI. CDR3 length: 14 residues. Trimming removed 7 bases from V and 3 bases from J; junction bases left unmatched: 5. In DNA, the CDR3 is TGTGCCAGCAACGGGGGACAGTCTAATGAAAAACTGTTTTTT. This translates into CASNGGQSNEKLFF.

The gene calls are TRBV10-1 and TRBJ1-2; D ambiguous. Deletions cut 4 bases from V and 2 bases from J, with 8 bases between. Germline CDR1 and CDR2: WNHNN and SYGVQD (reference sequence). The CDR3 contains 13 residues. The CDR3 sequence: CASSAQANYGYTF. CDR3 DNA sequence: TGCGCCAGCAGTGCCCAGGCAAACTATGGCTACACCTTC.

The CDR3 spells CASSYSGQREKLFF. CDR3 sequence (DNA): TGTGCCAGCAGTTACTCGGGACAGCGTGAAAAACTGTTTTTT. The chain uses TRBV6-5 and TRBJ1-4; TRBD1 matches 7 bases. The germline V gene encodes CDR1 MNHEY and CDR2 SVGAGI. This CDR3 contains 14 residues. J gave up 7 bases and V 0 bases, and 2 bases lay outside the gene matches.

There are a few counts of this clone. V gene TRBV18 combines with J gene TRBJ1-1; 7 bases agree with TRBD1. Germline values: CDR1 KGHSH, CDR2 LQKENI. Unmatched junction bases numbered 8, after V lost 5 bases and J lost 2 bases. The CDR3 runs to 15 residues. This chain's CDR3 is CASSTDRVPNTEAFF. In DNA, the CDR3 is TGTGCCAGCTCAACAGACAGGGTCCCTAACACTGAAGCTTTCTTT.

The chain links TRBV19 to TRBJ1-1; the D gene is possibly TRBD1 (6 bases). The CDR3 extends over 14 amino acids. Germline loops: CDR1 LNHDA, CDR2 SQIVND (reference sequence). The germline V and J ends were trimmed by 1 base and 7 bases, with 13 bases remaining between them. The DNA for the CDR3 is TGTGCCAGTAGTATAGCAGGGGTTAAGGGTGAAGCTTTCTTT. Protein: CASSIAGVKGEAFF. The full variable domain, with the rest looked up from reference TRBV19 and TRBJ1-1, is DGGITQSPKYLFRKEGQNVTLSCEQNLNHDAMYWYRQDPGQGLRLIYYSQIVNDFQKGDIAEGYSVSREKKESFPLTVTSAQKNPTAFYLCASSIAGVKGEAFFGQGTRLTVV.

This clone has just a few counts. In DNA form, the CDR3 reads TGCAGCGTTGAAGCACCACAGGGAGACGGCTACACCTTC. Encoded protein: CSVEAPQGDGYTF. The chain recombines TRBV29-1 with TRBJ1-2, with D perhaps TRBD1 (6 bases). The CDR3 is made up of 13 amino acids. The germline V and J ends were trimmed by 1 base and 8 bases, with 14 bases remaining between them. Germline V gene lookup returns CDR1 SQVTM and CDR2 ANQGSEA.

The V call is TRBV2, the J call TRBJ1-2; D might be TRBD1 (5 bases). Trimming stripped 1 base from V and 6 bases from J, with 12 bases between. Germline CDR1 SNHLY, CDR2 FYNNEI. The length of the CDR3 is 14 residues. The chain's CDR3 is CASSEVGRNNGYTF. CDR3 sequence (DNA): TGTGCCAGCAGTGAAGTGGGGCGAAATAATGGCTACACCTTC.

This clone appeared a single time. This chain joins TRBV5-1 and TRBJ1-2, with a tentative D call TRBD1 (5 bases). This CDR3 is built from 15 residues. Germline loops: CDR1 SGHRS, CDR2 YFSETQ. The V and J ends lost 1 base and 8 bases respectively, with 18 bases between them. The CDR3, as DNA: TGCGCCAGCAGCTTGTTCCAGGACACGGGTCTCGGCTACACCTTC. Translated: CASSLFQDTGLGYTF.

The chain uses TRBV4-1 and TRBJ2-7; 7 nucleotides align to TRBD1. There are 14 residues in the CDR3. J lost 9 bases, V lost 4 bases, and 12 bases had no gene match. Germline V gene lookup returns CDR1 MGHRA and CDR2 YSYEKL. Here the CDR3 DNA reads TGCGCCAGCAGCCCCGGGACAGTCCTTCGATGGCAGTACTTC. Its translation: CASSPGTVLRWQYF.

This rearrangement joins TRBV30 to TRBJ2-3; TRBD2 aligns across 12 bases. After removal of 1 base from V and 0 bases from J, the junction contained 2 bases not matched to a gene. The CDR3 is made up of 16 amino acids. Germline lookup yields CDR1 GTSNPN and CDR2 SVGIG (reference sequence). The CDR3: CAWSGGTSGSTDTQYF. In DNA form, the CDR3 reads TGTGCCTGGAGTGGGGGGACTAGCGGGAGCACAGATACGCAGTATTTT.

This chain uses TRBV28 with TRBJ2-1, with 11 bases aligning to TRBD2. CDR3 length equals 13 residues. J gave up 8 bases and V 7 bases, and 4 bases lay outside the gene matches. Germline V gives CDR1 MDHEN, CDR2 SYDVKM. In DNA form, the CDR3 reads TGTGCCAGCACTAGCGGGAGGTGGTATGAGCAGTTCTTC. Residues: CASTSGRWYEQFF.

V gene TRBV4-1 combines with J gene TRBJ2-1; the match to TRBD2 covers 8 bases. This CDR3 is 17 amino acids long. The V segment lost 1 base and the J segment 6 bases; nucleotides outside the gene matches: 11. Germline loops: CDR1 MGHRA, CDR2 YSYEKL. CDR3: CASSQVRGRGEINEQFF. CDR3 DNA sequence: TGCGCCAGCAGCCAAGTAAGAGGGCGGGGGGAGATCAATGAGCAGTTCTTC.

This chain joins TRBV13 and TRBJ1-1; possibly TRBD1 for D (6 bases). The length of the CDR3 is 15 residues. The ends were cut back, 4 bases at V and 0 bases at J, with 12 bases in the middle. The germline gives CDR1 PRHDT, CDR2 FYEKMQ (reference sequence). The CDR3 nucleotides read TGTGCCAGCAGCTGGGAGGGGGTGATGAACACTGAAGCTTTCTTT. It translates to CASSWEGVMNTEAFF.

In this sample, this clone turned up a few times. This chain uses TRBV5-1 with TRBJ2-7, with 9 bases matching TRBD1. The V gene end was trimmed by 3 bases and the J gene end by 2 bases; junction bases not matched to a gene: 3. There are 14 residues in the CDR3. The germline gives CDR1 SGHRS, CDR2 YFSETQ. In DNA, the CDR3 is TGCGCCAGCAGCTGGGGACAGGGACCCTACGAGCAGTACTTC. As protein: CASSWGQGPYEQYF.

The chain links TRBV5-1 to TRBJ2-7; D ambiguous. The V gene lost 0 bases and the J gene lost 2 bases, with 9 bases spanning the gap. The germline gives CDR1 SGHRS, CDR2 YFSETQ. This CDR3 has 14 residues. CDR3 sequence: CASSLVGPAYEQYF. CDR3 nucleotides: TGCGCCAGCAGCTTGGTGGGCCCCGCCTACGAGCAGTACTTC.

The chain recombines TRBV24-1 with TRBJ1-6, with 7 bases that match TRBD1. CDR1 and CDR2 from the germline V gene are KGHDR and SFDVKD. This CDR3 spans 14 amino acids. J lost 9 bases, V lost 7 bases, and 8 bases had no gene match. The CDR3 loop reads CATSSGTDTSPLHF. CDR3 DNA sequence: TGTGCCACCAGCTCCGGGACAGATACTTCACCCCTCCACTTT.

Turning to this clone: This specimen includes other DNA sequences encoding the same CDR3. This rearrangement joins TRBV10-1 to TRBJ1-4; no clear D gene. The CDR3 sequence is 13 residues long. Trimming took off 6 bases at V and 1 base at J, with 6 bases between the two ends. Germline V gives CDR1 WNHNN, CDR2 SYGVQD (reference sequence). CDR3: CASSRGTNEKLFF. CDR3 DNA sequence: TGCGCCAGCAGCCGAGGAACTAATGAAAAACTGTTTTTT.

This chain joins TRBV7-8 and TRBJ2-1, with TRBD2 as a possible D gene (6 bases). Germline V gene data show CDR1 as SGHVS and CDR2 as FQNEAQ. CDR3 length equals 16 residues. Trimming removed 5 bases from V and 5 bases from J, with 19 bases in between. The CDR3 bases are TGTGCCAGCAGCCTCCGGAGGGCGGGGCAAAACAATGAGCAGTTCTTC. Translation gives CASSLRRAGQNNEQFF.

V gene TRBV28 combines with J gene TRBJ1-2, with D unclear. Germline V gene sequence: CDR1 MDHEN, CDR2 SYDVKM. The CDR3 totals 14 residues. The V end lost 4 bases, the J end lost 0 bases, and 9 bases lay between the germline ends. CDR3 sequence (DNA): TGTGCCAGCAGTTGGCTGCTAGCTAACTATGGCTACACCTTC. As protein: CASSWLLANYGYTF.

CDR3 in DNA: TGCGCCAGCAGCCAAAGACCGCTACGAGGGAACAGCGAGCAGTACTTC. Amino acids: CASSQRPLRGNSEQYF. The J gene is TRBJ2-7, the V gene TRBV4-1; tentatively, D is TRBD2 (5 bases). The CDR3 sequence is 16 residues long. CDR1 is MGHRA and CDR2 is YSYEKL in the germline V gene. Trimming removed 2 bases at V and 6 bases at J, with 20 bases between.

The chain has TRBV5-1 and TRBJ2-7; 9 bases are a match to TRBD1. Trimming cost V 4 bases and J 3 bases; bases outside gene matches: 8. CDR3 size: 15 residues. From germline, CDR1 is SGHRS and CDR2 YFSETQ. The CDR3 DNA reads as TGCGCCAGCAGCCTGGCCGGGACAGGGATCTACGAGCAGTACTTC. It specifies CASSLAGTGIYEQYF.

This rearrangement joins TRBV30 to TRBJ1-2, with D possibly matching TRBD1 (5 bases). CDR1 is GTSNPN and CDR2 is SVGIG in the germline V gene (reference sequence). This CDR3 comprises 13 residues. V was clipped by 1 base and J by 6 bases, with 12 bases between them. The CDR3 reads CAWSASWGDGYTF. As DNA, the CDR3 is TGTGCCTGGAGTGCCTCCTGGGGGGATGGCTACACCTTC. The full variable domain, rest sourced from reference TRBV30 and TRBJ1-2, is SQTIHQWPATLVQPVGSPLSLECTVEGTSNPNLYWYRQAAGRGLQLLFYSVGIGQISSEVPQNLSASRPQDRQFILSSKKLLLSDSGFYLCAWSASWGDGYTFGSGTRLTVV.

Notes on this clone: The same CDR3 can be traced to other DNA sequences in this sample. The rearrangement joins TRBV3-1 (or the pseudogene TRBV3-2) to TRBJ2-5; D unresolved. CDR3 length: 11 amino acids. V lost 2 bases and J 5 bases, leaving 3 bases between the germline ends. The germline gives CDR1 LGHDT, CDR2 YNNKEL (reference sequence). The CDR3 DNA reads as TGTGCCAGCAGCCAACGGGAGACCCAGTACTTC. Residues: CASSQRETQYF.

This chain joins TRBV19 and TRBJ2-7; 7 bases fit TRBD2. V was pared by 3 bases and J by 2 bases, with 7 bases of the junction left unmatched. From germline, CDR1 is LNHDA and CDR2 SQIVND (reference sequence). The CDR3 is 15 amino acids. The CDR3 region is CASSISPGGPYEQYF. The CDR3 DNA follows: TGTGCCAGTAGTATCTCACCGGGAGGACCCTACGAGCAGTACTTC. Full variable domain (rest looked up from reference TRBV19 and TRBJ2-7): DGGITQSPKYLFRKEGQNVTLSCEQNLNHDAMYWYRQDPGQGLRLIYYSQIVNDFQKGDIAEGYSVSREKKESFPLTVTSAQKNPTAFYLCASSISPGGPYEQYFGPGTRLTVT.

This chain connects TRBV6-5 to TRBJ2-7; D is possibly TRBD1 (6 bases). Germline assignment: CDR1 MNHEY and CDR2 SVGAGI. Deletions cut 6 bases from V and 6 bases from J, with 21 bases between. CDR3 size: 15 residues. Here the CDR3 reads CASRPIGRQGREQYF. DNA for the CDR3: TGTGCCAGCAGGCCCATCGGACGGCAGGGGCGCGAGCAGTACTTC.

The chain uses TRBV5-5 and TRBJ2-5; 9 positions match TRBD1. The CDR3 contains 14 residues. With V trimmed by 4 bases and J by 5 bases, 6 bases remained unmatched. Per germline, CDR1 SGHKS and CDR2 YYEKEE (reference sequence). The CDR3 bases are TGTGCCAGCAGCGGGACAGGGACCAGGGAGACCCAGTACTTC. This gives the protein CASSGTGTRETQYF.

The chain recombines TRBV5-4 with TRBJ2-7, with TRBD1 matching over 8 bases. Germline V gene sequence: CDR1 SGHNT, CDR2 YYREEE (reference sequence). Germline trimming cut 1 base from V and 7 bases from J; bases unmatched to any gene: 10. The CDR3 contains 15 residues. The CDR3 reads CASSLSYRGSEEQYF. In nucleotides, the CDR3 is TGTGCCAGCAGCTTGAGCTACAGGGGGTCGGAAGAGCAGTACTTC.

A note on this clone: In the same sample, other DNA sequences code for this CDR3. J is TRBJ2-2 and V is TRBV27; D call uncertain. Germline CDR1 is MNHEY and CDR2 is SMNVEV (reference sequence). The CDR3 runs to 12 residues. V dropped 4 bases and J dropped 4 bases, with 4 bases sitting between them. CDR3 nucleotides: TGTGCCAGCAGTTCAGGCACCGGGGAGCTGTTTTTT. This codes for CASSSGTGELFF.

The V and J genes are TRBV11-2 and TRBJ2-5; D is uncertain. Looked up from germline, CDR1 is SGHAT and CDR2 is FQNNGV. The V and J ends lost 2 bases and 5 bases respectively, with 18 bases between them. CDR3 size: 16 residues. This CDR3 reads CASSLNSFSNWETQYF. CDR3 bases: TGTGCCAGCAGCTTAAATTCATTTTCGAACTGGGAGACCCAGTACTTC.

The CDR3 nucleotides read TGCGCCAGCAGCTTGGGGACTACCCGGGGCAATGAGCAGTTCTTC. Protein product: CASSLGTTRGNEQFF. This chain joins TRBV5-1 and TRBJ2-1; a weak D match, TRBD2 (6 bases). V was pared by 0 bases and J by 6 bases, with 13 bases between. The germline V gene has CDR1 SGHRS and CDR2 YFSETQ. This CDR3 comprises 15 residues. The complete variable domain, with remaining parts taken from reference TRBV5-1 and TRBJ2-1, reads KAGVTQTPRYLIKTRGQQVTLSCSPISGHRSVSWYQQTPGQGLQFLFEYFSETQRNKGNFPGRFSGRQFSNSRSEMNVSTLELGDSALYLCASSLGTTRGNEQFFGPGTRLTVL.

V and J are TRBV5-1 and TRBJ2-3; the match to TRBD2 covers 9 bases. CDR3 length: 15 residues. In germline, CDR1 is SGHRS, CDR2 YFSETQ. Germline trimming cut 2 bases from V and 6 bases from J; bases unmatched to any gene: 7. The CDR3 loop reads CASSFGSGRGDTQYF. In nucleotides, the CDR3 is TGCGCCAGCAGCTTCGGTAGCGGGAGAGGGGATACGCAGTATTTT.